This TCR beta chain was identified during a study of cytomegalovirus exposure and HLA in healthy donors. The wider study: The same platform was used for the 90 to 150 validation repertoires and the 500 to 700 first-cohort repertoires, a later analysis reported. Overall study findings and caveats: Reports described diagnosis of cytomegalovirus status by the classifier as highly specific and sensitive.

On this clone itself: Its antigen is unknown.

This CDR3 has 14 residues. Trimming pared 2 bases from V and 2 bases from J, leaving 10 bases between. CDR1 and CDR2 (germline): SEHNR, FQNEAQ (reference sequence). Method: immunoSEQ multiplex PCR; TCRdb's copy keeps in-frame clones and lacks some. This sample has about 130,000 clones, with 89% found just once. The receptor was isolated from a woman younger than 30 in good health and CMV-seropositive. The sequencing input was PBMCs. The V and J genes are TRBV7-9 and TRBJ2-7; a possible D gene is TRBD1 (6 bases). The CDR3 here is CASSLQGNPYEQYF. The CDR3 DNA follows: TGTGCCAGCAGCTTACAGGGGAACCCCTACGAGCAGTACTTC.